One sample yielded the 17 T cell receptor beta chains listed below, sequenced in a study of CD8 T cells in Susac syndrome (dated by TCRdb to 2018 to 2020). The library relied on the immunoSEQ multiplex PCR assay. RNA was extracted using the RNeasy kit, and about 0.45 to 1 ug of the RNA was reverse transcribed with random hexamers. Through fastp at Q25 and MiXCR, TCRdb rebuilt clones from the public reads, retaining in-frame beta chains. Merged by CDR3 protein, the rows form single entries marked with the most common genes and DNA. Here the sample has some 150,000 distinct CDR3 sequences; 85% to 95% occur a single time. The ten largest make up roughly 0.15% of the sample. Sequenced input: CD4+ T cells from PBMCs. The receptors here all came from a human donor with Susac syndrome.

This chain links TRBV2 with TRBJ2-5; 9 bases fit TRBD2. The length of the CDR3 is 16 residues. Trimming took 9 bases from V and 6 from J; bases not matched to a gene: 17. Germline CDR1 and CDR2: SNHLY and FYNNEI. The CDR3 DNA is TGTGCCAGTCCATTAGCGGGGGAGACATCATCTAAGACCCAGTACTTC. It translates to CASPLAGETSSKTQYF.

The chain combines TRBV5-5 with TRBJ2-7, with a possible D match to TRBD1 (6 bases). This CDR3 is 15 amino acids long. The germline V gene has CDR1 SGHKS and CDR2 YYEKEE (reference sequence). The germline V and J ends were trimmed by 4 bases and 3 bases, with 17 bases remaining between them. Here the CDR3 reads CASSPGHLGDYEQYF. The DNA of the CDR3 is TGTGCCAGCAGCCCGGGACATCTAGGAGACTACGAGCAGTACTTC.

V is TRBV13 and J is TRBJ2-5; perhaps TRBD1 as D (6 bases). Germline CDR1 is PRHDT and CDR2 is FYEKMQ (reference sequence). Trimming removed 5 bases from V and 1 base from J, with 14 bases in between. This CDR3 contains 15 residues. CDR3 DNA sequence: TGTGCCAGCAGCCGTACCAGGACAGCCCAAGAGACCCAGTACTTC. Translated: CASSRTRTAQETQYF.

This chain uses TRBV29-1 with TRBJ2-1, with D possibly matching TRBD1 (5 bases). Germline CDR1 and CDR2: SQVTM and ANQGSEA. Trimming removed 4 bases at V and 4 bases at J, with 14 bases between. The CDR3 spans 14 residues. CDR3 DNA: TGCAGCGTTGCCAGGGATACCCGTTACAATGAGCAGTTCTTC. Amino acids: CSVARDTRYNEQFF.

The rearrangement links TRBV9 to TRBJ2-3; 7 bases are shared with TRBD2. The V gene end was trimmed by 2 bases and the J gene end by 3 bases; junction bases not matched to a gene: 9. CDR3 length equals 16 residues. Looked up from germline, CDR1 is SGDLS and CDR2 is YYNGEE. The CDR3 region is CASSVRLAGGTDTQYF. CDR3 nucleotide sequence: TGTGCCAGCAGCGTCCGCCTAGCCGGGGGGACAGATACGCAGTATTTT. The entire variable domain, with the rest obtained from reference TRBV9 and TRBJ2-3, is as follows: DSGVTQTPKHLITATGQRVTLRCSPRSGDLSVYWYQQSLDQGLQFLIQYYNGEERAKGNILERFSAQQFPDLHSELNLSSLELGDSALYFCASSVRLAGGTDTQYFGPGTRLTVL.

The chain uses TRBV5-4 and TRBJ2-5, with 9 bases identical to TRBD1. This CDR3 is 14 amino acids long. Germline values: CDR1 SGHNT, CDR2 YYREEE (reference sequence). Trimming took 4 bases from V and 4 from J; bases not matched to a gene: 5. DNA for the CDR3: TGTGCCAGCAGCATGGGACAGGGTGGAGAGACCCAGTACTTC. As protein: CASSMGQGGETQYF.

V usage is TRBV19 and J usage is TRBJ2-1, with a weak D call TRBD2 (6 bases). Germline V gives CDR1 LNHDA, CDR2 SQIVND (reference sequence). CDR3 size: 14 residues. V lost 7 bases, J lost 0 bases, and 10 bases lay in between. CDR3 protein: CASTVSGSYNEQFF. CDR3 sequence (DNA): TGTGCCAGTACCGTTAGCGGCTCCTACAATGAGCAGTTCTTC.

The rearrangement uses TRBV7-8 and TRBJ1-1, with D unclear. Germline CDR1 reads SGHVS; CDR2 reads FQNEAQ. The V gene lost 5 bases and the J gene lost 7 bases, with 11 bases spanning the gap. This CDR3 contains 12 residues. The CDR3 sequence: CASSRGLDEAFF. CDR3 sequence (DNA): TGTGCCAGCAGCCGGGGTCTAGATGAAGCTTTCTTT.

This clonotype was recorded once. V and J are TRBV6-5 and TRBJ2-7; the match to TRBD2 covers 9 bases. The CDR3 covers 13 residues. Losses at the gene ends were 6 bases for V and 4 bases for J; bases not matched to a gene: 4. Germline loops: CDR1 MNHEY, CDR2 SVGAGI. CDR3 region: CASRAGGGYEQYF. CDR3 sequence (DNA): TGTGCCAGCAGAGCGGGAGGAGGTTACGAGCAGTACTTC.

The chain has TRBV5-1 and TRBJ2-5; D perhaps matches TRBD2 (5 bases). CDR3 length: 14 residues. V lost 0 bases to trimming and J lost 7 bases, with 13 bases between them. Germline CDR1 is SGHRS and CDR2 is YFSETQ. CDR3 residues: CASSLGPGMGTQYF. CDR3 in DNA: TGCGCCAGCAGCTTGGGTCCGGGGATGGGGACCCAGTACTTC.

The chain links TRBV27 to TRBJ1-1; 11 positions match TRBD1. Trimming at V came to 5 bases and at J to 5 bases, leaving 4 bases not matched to a gene. The CDR3 sequence is 14 residues long. From germline, CDR1 is MNHEY and CDR2 SMNVEV (reference sequence). Here the CDR3 reads CASSQGTGGTEAFF. CDR3 nucleotides: TGTGCCAGCAGTCAAGGGACAGGGGGAACTGAAGCTTTCTTT.

The chain has TRBV6-2 or TRBV6-3 and TRBJ1-5, with D unclear. Germline V lookup: CDR1 MNHEY, CDR2 SVGEGT. This CDR3 has 13 residues. V was clipped by 4 bases and J by 5 bases, with 9 bases between them. CDR3 amino acids: CASSSTVYQPQHF. CDR3 nucleotide sequence: TGTGCCAGCAGTTCCACGGTATATCAGCCCCAGCATTTT.

This chain links TRBV4-2 with TRBJ2-1; D uncertain. The V end was cut by 1 base, the J end by 8 bases, with 12 bases between. Looked up from germline, CDR1 is LGHNA and CDR2 is YNFKEQ. This CDR3 has 14 amino acids. For the CDR3, the DNA is TGTGCCAGCAGCCAAGTCGGTAGCTTGCATGAGCAGTTCTTC. Amino acid sequence: CASSQVGSLHEQFF.

This chain joins TRBV28 and TRBJ2-1; 12 nucleotides match TRBD2. The V gene's germline CDR1 is MDHEN and CDR2 SYDVKM. The CDR3 covers 15 residues. V lost 7 bases and J lost 8; bases outside the gene matches: 9. This CDR3 reads CASTDLAGGPYEQFF. For the CDR3, the DNA is TGTGCCAGCACGGACCTAGCGGGGGGGCCTTATGAGCAGTTCTTC.

This chain connects TRBV3-1 to TRBJ1-1; D ambiguous. Germline CDR1 and CDR2: LGHDT and YNNKEL (reference sequence). V lost 5 bases and J lost 1, with 17 bases in between. This CDR3 region has 16 residues. CDR3 amino acids: CASSARDTGWNTEAFF. The DNA of the CDR3 is TGTGCCAGCAGCGCGAGGGATACGGGTTGGAACACTGAAGCTTTCTTT.

V and J are TRBV9 and TRBJ1-2; possible D gene TRBD1, 6 bases. Between the trimmed V and J ends, which lost 0 bases and 5 bases, there was a span of 11 bases. The CDR3 is 14 amino acids. Germline loops: CDR1 SGDLS, CDR2 YYNGEE. The CDR3 loop reads CASSVGQATYGYTF. The CDR3 nucleotides read TGTGCCAGCAGCGTAGGACAGGCGACGTATGGCTACACCTTC.

V is TRBV5-1 and J is TRBJ1-1; tentative D call: TRBD1 (6 bases). Germline V gene sequence: CDR1 SGHRS, CDR2 YFSETQ. Trimming left V 2 bases short and J 1 base short, with 12 bases between. The CDR3 is 15 amino acids. CDR3 DNA: TGCGCCAGCAGCTTCGATACAGGGAGGAACACTGAAGCTTTCTTT. Its translation: CASSFDTGRNTEAFF. Filled out from reference TRBV5-1 and TRBJ1-1, the complete variable domain reads KAGVTQTPRYLIKTRGQQVTLSCSPISGHRSVSWYQQTPGQGLQFLFEYFSETQRNKGNFPGRFSGRQFSNSRSEMNVSTLELGDSALYLCASSFDTGRNTEAFFGQGTRLTVV.